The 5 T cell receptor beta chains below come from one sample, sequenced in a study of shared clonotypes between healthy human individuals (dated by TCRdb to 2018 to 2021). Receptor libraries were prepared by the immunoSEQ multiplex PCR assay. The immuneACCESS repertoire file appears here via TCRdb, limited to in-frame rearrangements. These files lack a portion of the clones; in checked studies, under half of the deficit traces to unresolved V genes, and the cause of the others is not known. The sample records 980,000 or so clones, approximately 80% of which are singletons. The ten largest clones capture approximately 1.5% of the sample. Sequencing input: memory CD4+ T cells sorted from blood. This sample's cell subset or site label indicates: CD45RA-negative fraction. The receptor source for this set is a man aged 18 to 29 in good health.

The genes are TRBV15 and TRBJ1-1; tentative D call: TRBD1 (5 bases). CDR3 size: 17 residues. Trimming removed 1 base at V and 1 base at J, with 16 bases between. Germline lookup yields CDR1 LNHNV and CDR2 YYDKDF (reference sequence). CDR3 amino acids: CATSRGGSATRNTEAFF. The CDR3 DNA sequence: TGTGCCACCAGCAGAGGGGGCTCCGCGACACGGAACACTGAAGCTTTCTTT. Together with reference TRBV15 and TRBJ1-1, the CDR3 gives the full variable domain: DAMVIQNPRYQVTQFGKPVTLSCSQTLNHNVMYWYQQKSSQAPKLLFHYYDKDFNNEADTPDNFQSRRPNTSFCFLDIRSPGLGDTAMYLCATSRGGSATRNTEAFFGQGTRLTVV.

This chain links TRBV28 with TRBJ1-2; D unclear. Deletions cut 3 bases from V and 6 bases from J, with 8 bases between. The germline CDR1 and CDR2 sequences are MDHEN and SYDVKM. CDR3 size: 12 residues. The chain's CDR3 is CASSFWTDGYTF. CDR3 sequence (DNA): TGTGCCAGCAGTTTCTGGACCGATGGCTACACCTTC.

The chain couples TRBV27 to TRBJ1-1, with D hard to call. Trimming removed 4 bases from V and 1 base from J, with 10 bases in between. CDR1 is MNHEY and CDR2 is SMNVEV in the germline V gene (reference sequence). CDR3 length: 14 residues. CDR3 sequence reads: CASSSLLKNTEAFF. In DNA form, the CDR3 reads TGTGCCAGCAGTTCCCTCCTGAAGAACACTGAAGCTTTCTTT.

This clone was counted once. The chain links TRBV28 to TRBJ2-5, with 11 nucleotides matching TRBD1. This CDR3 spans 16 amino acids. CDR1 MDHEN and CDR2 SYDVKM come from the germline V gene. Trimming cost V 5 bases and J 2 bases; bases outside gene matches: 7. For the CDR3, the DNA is TGTGCCAGCAGTCGGGACAGGGGGAATTGGCAAGAGACCCAGTACTTC. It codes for CASSRDRGNWQETQYF.

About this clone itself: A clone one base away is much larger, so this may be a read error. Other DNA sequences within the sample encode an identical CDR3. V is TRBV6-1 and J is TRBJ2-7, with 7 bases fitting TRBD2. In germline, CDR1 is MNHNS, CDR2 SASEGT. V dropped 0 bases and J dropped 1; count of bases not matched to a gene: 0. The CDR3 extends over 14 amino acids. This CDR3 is CASSEAGGSYEQYF. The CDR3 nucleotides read TGTGCCAGCAGTGAAGCGGGGGGGTCCTACGAGCAGTACTTC.